This T cell receptor (beta chain) was sequenced for a study of shared clonotypes between healthy human individuals. Notes on the study in general: As a rule, naive subsets had a larger estimated richness than memory subsets. At large depth, rarefaction still showed sorted-subset sequencing to be incomplete. Clonotypes shared by all four donors outscored non-shared clonotypes in generation probability.

Note on this clone: The antigen remains undetermined.

Free of recent acute infections or vaccinations, the donors were healthy HIV-negative adults. Here immunoSEQ multiplex PCR was the method, and the copy in TCRdb shows in-frame clones only, minus some. This sample carries 2 million to 3 million clones, 93% of them seen once, and the ten largest clones take about 0.38%. CDR3 size: 14 residues. The ends lost 3 bases at V and 10 bases at J; junction bases unmatched: 6. The germline V gene encodes CDR1 LNHDA and CDR2 SQIVND (reference sequence). This TCR was sampled from a man aged 18 to 30 in good health. Some clones in this sample may be carry-over from other donors' samples. The chain links TRBV19 to TRBJ2-1; 10 nucleotides match TRBD2. The material sequenced was naive CD4+ T cells from PBMCs. Subset denoted: CD45RA+ positively selected. CDR3 coding DNA: TGTGCCAGTAGTATGGTCCTAGCGGGAGCCGAGCAGTTCTTC. It translates to CASSMVLAGAEQFF. The whole variable domain, remainder taken from reference TRBV19 and TRBJ2-1, is DGGITQSPKYLFRKEGQNVTLSCEQNLNHDAMYWYRQDPGQGLRLIYYSQIVNDFQKGDIAEGYSVSREKKESFPLTVTSAQKNPTAFYLCASSMVLAGAEQFFGPGTRLTVL.